This TCR beta chain was sequenced in a study of beta chain features in type 1 diabetes. Study-wide points: TCRB CDR3s from Type 1 diabetes patients were moderately but significantly shorter in all four CD4+ subsets.

V shed 5 bases and J 5 bases; nucleotides not matched to a gene: 7. CDR1 and CDR2 (germline): MNHEY, SMNVEV (reference sequence). This CDR3 has 15 amino acids. Expressed TCRB transcripts were sequenced because the isolated RNA had all been reverse transcribed beforehand. This table comes from immunoSEQ multiplex PCR, and its TCRdb copy is limited to in-frame clones, with some not included. The repertoire holds 500,000 to 850,000 clones, with about 14% as singletons. This clone was counted only a few times. Its antigen is unknown. Source material: naive CD4+ T cells from blood. This chain joins TRBV27 and TRBJ1-5; 9 positions match TRBD1. The sequence came from a man between 18 and 29 years old with type 1 diabetes. DNA for the CDR3: TGTGCCAGCAGTACTAGACAGGGGGATCATCAGCCCCAGCATTTT. It translates to CASSTRQGDHQPQHF.